This TCR beta chain was recorded in a study of T cell responses to AZD1222 COVID-19 vaccine. V dropped 1 base and J dropped 10 bases, with 7 bases sitting between them. CDR3 length: 11 amino acids. Libraries were prepared by immunoSEQ multiplex PCR; TCRdb keeps only in-frame clonotypes and omits some of them. The table lists 100,000 to 150,000 clones, 85% to 90% of them singletons. Concerning this clone itself: Its antigen is not known.

General observations from the study: Repertoires in all cases were sampled only once the peak T cell response had passed. As reported, nearly half of all spike-specific TCRs target variant regions that are unmutated. Just six people given AZD1222 tested seropositive at baseline. Donor demographics were predominantly white British with a female majority; clonal diversity may be underestimated.

This TCR was recovered from an adult who received the AZD1222 COVID-19 vaccine. J is TRBJ1-1 and V is TRBV12-3 or TRBV12-4, with D unclear. Sequences were derived from peripheral blood, sampled 28 days after the second AZD1222 dose. CDR3 in DNA: TGTGCCAGCAGTTTAGGGGGTGTAGCTTTCTTT. It codes for CASSLGGVAFF.